These 5 T cell receptor beta chains were sequenced from one sample in a study of CD8 T cells in ankylosing spondylitis. TCRdb used MiXCR to reprocess the 5' RACE reads, holding one entry per CDR3 protein. This repertoire shows about 160,000 distinct CDR3 sequences, roughly 10% found once; its top ten account for more than 12%. The sequencing sample was made of blood, either unsorted or a sorted T cell fraction (not recorded which). These receptors were obtained from a female donor with ankylosing spondylitis or in good health (not recorded which).

This clonotype appeared a few times. The chain employs TRBV5-1 and TRBJ2-7, with TRBD1 as a possible D gene (5 bases). Germline assignment: CDR1 SGHRS and CDR2 YFSETQ. The CDR3 runs 14 residues. With 3 bases removed from V and 2 bases from J, the gap between germline ends came to 12 bases. The CDR3 sequence is CASSYAGSAYEQYF. The CDR3 DNA reads TGCGCCAGCAGCTACGCAGGGTCAGCCTACGAGCAGTACTTC.

This clonotype was seen a handful of times. The rearrangement joins TRBV25-1 to TRBJ1-6; TRBD1 is a possible D gene (5 bases). This CDR3 contains 17 residues. The V end was cut by 3 bases, the J end by 8 bases, with 20 bases between. CDR1 and CDR2 from the germline V gene are MGHDK and SYGVNS. The CDR3 DNA is TGTGCCAGCAGTGAGGCGGCAGGGCGGCTCGCGGATTCACCCCTCCACTTT. This translates into CASSEAAGRLADSPLHF.

The gene calls are TRBV19 and TRBJ2-5; 8 bases agree with TRBD1. The CDR3 is 15 amino acids. The germline V gene encodes CDR1 LNHDA and CDR2 SQIVND (reference sequence). After removal of 2 bases from V and 1 base from J, the junction contained 3 bases not matched to a gene. CDR3 region: CASSIQGASQETQYF. The CDR3 DNA is TGTGCCAGTAGTATACAGGGGGCGTCCCAAGAGACCCAGTACTTC.

This sequence joins TRBV20-1 and TRBJ2-5, with 14 nucleotides matching TRBD2. Germline V gene lookup returns CDR1 DFQATT and CDR2 SNEGSKA (reference sequence). V lost 7 bases, J lost 5 bases, and 6 bases stayed unmatched. The CDR3 sequence is 14 residues long. In DNA, the CDR3 is TGCAGTGGGCAGGGGACTAGCGGGAGTGAGACCCAGTACTTC. Protein sequence: CSGQGTSGSETQYF.

This clonotype has at least ten counts. The gene calls are TRBV7-3 and TRBJ2-2, with TRBD2 matching over 7 bases. Germline V gene lookup returns CDR1 SGHTA and CDR2 FQGTGA. The CDR3 sequence is 16 residues long. Trimming took 5 bases from V and 6 from J; bases not matched to a gene: 12. The CDR3 here is CASSRAGPPRSGELFF. In nucleotides, the CDR3 is TGTGCCAGCAGCCGAGCGGGGCCCCCACGGTCCGGGGAGCTGTTTTTT.